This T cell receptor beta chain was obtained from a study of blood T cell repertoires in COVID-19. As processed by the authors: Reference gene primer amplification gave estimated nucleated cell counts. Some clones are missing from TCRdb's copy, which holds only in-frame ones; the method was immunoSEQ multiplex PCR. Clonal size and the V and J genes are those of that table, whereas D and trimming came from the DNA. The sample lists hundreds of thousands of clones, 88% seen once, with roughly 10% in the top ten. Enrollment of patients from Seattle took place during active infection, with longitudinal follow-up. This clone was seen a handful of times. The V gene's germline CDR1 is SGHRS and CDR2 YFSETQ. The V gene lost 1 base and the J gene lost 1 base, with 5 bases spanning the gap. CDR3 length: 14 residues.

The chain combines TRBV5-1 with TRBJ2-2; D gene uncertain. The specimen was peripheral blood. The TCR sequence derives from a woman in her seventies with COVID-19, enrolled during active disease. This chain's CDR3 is CASSLRVNTGELFF. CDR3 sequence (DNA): TGCGCCAGCAGCTTGCGGGTGAACACCGGGGAGCTGTTTTTT.